These 20 T cell receptor beta chains were all obtained from the same sample, sequenced in a study of T cell repertoires in cytomegalovirus infection. These receptors' targets are unknown. MiXCR was run by TCRdb on the reads, yielding one entry per CDR3 protein. The sample lists about 130,000 distinct CDR3 sequences, more than 25% occurring once. The specimen comprised CD8+ T cells from cultured PBMCs, sampled from culture after CMV antigen stimulation. These receptors all come from a human donor in good health (CMV status not recorded). Some clones in this sample may be carry-over from other donors' samples.

This clonotype was detected ten times or more. The chain has TRBV7-9 and TRBJ2-2; possibly TRBD2 for D (6 bases). The CDR3 extends over 16 amino acids. Germline-derived CDR1 and CDR2 are SEHNR and FQNEAQ (reference sequence). V was shortened by 5 bases and J by 0 bases, with 13 bases between the two germline ends. The CDR3 nucleotides read TGTGCCAGCAGCCCAGCGGCGGGGTCGAACACCGGGGAGCTGTTTTTT. This sequence encodes CASSPAAGSNTGELFF. Full variable domain (outside the CDR3, taken from reference TRBV7-9 and TRBJ2-2): DTGVSQNPRHKITKRGQNVTFRCDPISEHNRLYWYRQTLGQGPEFLTYFQNEAQLEKSRLLSDRFSAERPKGSFSTLEIQRTEQGDSAMYLCASSPAAGSNTGELFFGEGSRLTVL.

CDR3 nucleotides: TGTGCCAGCAACCTAAACTTAGGCTATGGCTACACCTTC. Translation gives CASNLNLGYGYTF. The chain joins TRBV19 to TRBJ1-2; no firm D call. Germline assignment: CDR1 LNHDA and CDR2 SQIVND (reference sequence). CDR3 length: 13 amino acids. The ends were cut back, 9 bases at V and 4 bases at J, with 15 bases in the middle.

V gene TRBV7-2 combines with J gene TRBJ1-1; no firm D call. The CDR3 runs 13 residues. Germline CDR1 reads SGHTA; CDR2 reads FQGNSA. V was trimmed by 3 bases and J by 5 bases, leaving 10 bases between them. Written as DNA, the CDR3 is TGTGCCAGCAGCTTTGTTTCCGGGACTGAAGCTTTCTTT. This encodes CASSFVSGTEAFF.

Ten or more counts support this clonotype. V gene TRBV12-3 or TRBV12-4 combines with J gene TRBJ2-2; D is ambiguous. This CDR3 has 15 residues. Between the trimmed V and J ends, which lost 2 bases and 5 bases, there was a span of 12 bases. The chain's CDR3 is CASSLIGLNTGELFF. The CDR3 DNA reads as TGTGCCAGCAGTTTAATAGGTTTAAATACCGGGGAGCTGTTTTTT.

This clonotype was counted a few times. The chain has TRBV7-9 and TRBJ2-1; TRBD2 aligns across 11 bases. Germline V gene sequence: CDR1 SEHNR, CDR2 FQNEAQ (reference sequence). After removal of 5 bases from V and 8 bases from J, the junction contained 8 bases not matched to a gene. The CDR3 has 15 amino acids. The CDR3 here is CASSLSGTSGDEQFF. Here the CDR3 DNA reads TGTGCCAGCAGCCTCTCCGGGACTAGCGGAGATGAGCAGTTCTTC.

V and J are TRBV7-6 and TRBJ1-4; a weak D match, TRBD1 (5 bases). Germline V gives CDR1 SGHVS, CDR2 FNYEAQ. V was pared by 2 bases and J by 7 bases, with 14 bases between. The CDR3 sequence is 15 residues long. The DNA for the CDR3 is TGTGCCAGCAGCTTATCGGCGGGGGATGGTGAAAAACTGTTTTTT. It specifies CASSLSAGDGEKLFF.

The chain combines TRBV7-2 with TRBJ1-2; D unclear. The CDR3 contains 17 residues. CDR1 is SGHTA and CDR2 is FQGNSA in the germline V gene. Trimming stripped 0 bases from V and 5 bases from J, with 19 bases between. CDR3 region: CASSLAFTAPRGYGYTF. As DNA, the CDR3 is TGTGCCAGCAGCTTAGCATTTACAGCGCCGCGAGGATATGGCTACACCTTC. The full variable domain, in which reference TRBV7-2 and TRBJ1-2 provide the parts outside the CDR3, is GAGVSQSPSNKVTEKGKDVELRCDPISGHTALYWYRQSLGQGLEFLIYFQGNSAPDKSGLPSDRFSAERTGGSVSTLTIQRTQQEDSAVYLCASSLAFTAPRGYGYTFGSGTRLTVV.

This clonotype showed up just a few times. Sequence at one end of the junction differs from germline and may be a read error. J is TRBJ1-1 and V is TRBV19, with 7 nucleotides matching TRBD1. The CDR3 is 15 amino acids. CDR1 is LNHDA and CDR2 is SQIVND in the germline V gene (reference sequence). The CDR3 spells CASSIDRTGLRGSLF. In DNA, the CDR3 is TGTGCCAGTAGTATAGATCGGACAGGCCTCCGGGGTAGTCTCTTT.

The rearrangement links TRBV4-2 to TRBJ2-5; 9 bases align to TRBD1. Germline V gene data show CDR1 as LGHNA and CDR2 as YNFKEQ. Trimming cost V 0 bases and J 1 base; bases outside gene matches: 3. The CDR3 totals 16 residues. CDR3 loop: CASSQDRGQGQETQYF. The CDR3 DNA sequence: TGTGCCAGCAGCCAAGACCGGGGACAGGGCCAAGAGACCCAGTACTTC.

This clonotype occurred a few times. The genes are TRBV27 and TRBJ1-1; 9 bases are shared with TRBD1. The length of the CDR3 is 15 residues. The germline V gene has CDR1 MNHEY and CDR2 SMNVEV (reference sequence). The V segment lost 5 bases and the J segment 7 bases; nucleotides outside the gene matches: 11. CDR3 DNA: TGTGCCAGCAGTGCCTCGACAGGGGGACAAAATGAAGCTTTCTTT. Its translation: CASSASTGGQNEAFF.

About this clonotype: A clone one base away is much larger, so this may be a read error. V and J are TRBV7-3 and TRBJ2-1; D perhaps matches TRBD1 (5 bases). Germline loops: CDR1 SGHTA, CDR2 FQGTGA. The CDR3 length is 15 residues. The germline V and J ends were trimmed by 4 bases and 6 bases, with 16 bases remaining between them. The CDR3 DNA reads TGTGCCAGCAGCTCACAGGTGACATCCGCCAATGAGCAGTTCTTC. This sequence encodes CASSSQVTSANEQFF.

The rearrangement links TRBV4-1 to TRBJ1-6, with D possibly being TRBD1 (5 bases). V lost 0 bases and J lost 7, with 13 bases in between. CDR3 size: 16 residues. Germline V gene lookup returns CDR1 MGHRA and CDR2 YSYEKL. CDR3 DNA: TGCGCCAGCAGCCAAGAAGGCGTATGGGGCAATTCACCCCTCCACTTT. Protein: CASSQEGVWGNSPLHF.

This clonotype has a count of ten or more. The CDR3 protein is CASSVMGGSHTEAFF. The CDR3 nucleotides read TGTGCCAGCAGCGTGATGGGGGGTTCCCACACTGAAGCTTTCTTT. This sequence joins TRBV7-9 and TRBJ1-1, with D tentatively TRBD1 (5 bases). Trimming removed 5 bases at V and 3 bases at J, with 16 bases between. The CDR3 has 15 residues. Germline loops: CDR1 SEHNR, CDR2 FQNEAQ (reference sequence).

This clonotype was recorded a few times. This chain links TRBV7-2 with TRBJ2-1, with TRBD1 matching 8 bases. This CDR3 region has 15 residues. Trimming at V came to 2 bases and at J to 10 bases, leaving 10 bases not matched to a gene. Germline V gives CDR1 SGHTA, CDR2 FQGNSA. CDR3 coding DNA: TGTGCCAGCAGCTTACTCCCGGACAGGGTCAACGAGCAGTTCTTC. Protein: CASSLLPDRVNEQFF.

The rearrangement links TRBV20-1 to TRBJ1-6; tentatively, D is TRBD1 (5 bases). Per germline, CDR1 DFQATT and CDR2 SNEGSKA (reference sequence). Trimming stripped 2 bases from V and 1 base from J, with 9 bases between. This CDR3 spans 15 amino acids. The CDR3 loop reads CSARPQGSYNSPLHF. As DNA, the CDR3 is TGCAGTGCTAGACCGCAGGGTTCCTATAATTCACCCCTCCACTTT.

V usage is TRBV20-1 and J usage is TRBJ1-5, with D perhaps TRBD1 (5 bases). Germline CDR1 DFQATT, CDR2 SNEGSKA (reference sequence). V lost 0 bases and J 0 bases, leaving 9 bases between the germline ends. The CDR3 consists of 15 residues. CDR3 sequence: CSARDRTGSNQPQHF. For the CDR3, the DNA is TGCAGTGCTAGAGACCGAACAGGTAGCAATCAGCCCCAGCATTTT.

The chain couples TRBV6-5 to TRBJ1-4; D remains unclear. Germline CDR1 reads MNHEY; CDR2 reads SVGAGI. CDR3 size: 15 residues. Trimming shortened V by 6 bases and J by 2 bases, and 13 bases separated the two germline ends. CDR3 coding DNA: TGTGCCAGCAGGGATCATCAGTATACTAATGAAAAACTGTTTTTT. Amino acid sequence: CASRDHQYTNEKLFF.

This clonotype has at least ten counts. V is TRBV11-1 and J is TRBJ1-1; a weak D match, TRBD1 (5 bases). Trimming took off 3 bases at V and 8 bases at J, with 16 bases between the two ends. CDR3 length: 14 amino acids. From germline, CDR1 is SGHAT and CDR2 FQDESV (reference sequence). The chain's CDR3 is CASSFTAGMSEAFF. The CDR3, as DNA: TGTGCCAGCAGCTTCACCGCAGGGATGTCCGAAGCTTTCTTT.

In this sample, this clonotype turned up many times. This chain uses TRBV7-2 with TRBJ1-1, with no clear D. The germline gives CDR1 SGHTA, CDR2 FQGNSA. V was clipped by 1 base and J by 5 bases, with 8 bases between them. The CDR3 loop spans 13 amino acids. The DNA for the CDR3 is TGTGCCAGCAGCTTAGATAAGGGAACTGAAGCTTTCTTT. Protein: CASSLDKGTEAFF.

The chain uses TRBV7-6 and TRBJ1-5, with a weak D call TRBD1 (5 bases). The CDR3 has 13 residues. The germline gives CDR1 SGHVS, CDR2 FNYEAQ. V gave up 1 base and J gave up 6 bases, with 7 bases separating them. Written as DNA, the CDR3 is TGTGCCAGCAGCTTAGGGGGACTTCAGCCCCAGCATTTT. The encoded protein is CASSLGGLQPQHF.